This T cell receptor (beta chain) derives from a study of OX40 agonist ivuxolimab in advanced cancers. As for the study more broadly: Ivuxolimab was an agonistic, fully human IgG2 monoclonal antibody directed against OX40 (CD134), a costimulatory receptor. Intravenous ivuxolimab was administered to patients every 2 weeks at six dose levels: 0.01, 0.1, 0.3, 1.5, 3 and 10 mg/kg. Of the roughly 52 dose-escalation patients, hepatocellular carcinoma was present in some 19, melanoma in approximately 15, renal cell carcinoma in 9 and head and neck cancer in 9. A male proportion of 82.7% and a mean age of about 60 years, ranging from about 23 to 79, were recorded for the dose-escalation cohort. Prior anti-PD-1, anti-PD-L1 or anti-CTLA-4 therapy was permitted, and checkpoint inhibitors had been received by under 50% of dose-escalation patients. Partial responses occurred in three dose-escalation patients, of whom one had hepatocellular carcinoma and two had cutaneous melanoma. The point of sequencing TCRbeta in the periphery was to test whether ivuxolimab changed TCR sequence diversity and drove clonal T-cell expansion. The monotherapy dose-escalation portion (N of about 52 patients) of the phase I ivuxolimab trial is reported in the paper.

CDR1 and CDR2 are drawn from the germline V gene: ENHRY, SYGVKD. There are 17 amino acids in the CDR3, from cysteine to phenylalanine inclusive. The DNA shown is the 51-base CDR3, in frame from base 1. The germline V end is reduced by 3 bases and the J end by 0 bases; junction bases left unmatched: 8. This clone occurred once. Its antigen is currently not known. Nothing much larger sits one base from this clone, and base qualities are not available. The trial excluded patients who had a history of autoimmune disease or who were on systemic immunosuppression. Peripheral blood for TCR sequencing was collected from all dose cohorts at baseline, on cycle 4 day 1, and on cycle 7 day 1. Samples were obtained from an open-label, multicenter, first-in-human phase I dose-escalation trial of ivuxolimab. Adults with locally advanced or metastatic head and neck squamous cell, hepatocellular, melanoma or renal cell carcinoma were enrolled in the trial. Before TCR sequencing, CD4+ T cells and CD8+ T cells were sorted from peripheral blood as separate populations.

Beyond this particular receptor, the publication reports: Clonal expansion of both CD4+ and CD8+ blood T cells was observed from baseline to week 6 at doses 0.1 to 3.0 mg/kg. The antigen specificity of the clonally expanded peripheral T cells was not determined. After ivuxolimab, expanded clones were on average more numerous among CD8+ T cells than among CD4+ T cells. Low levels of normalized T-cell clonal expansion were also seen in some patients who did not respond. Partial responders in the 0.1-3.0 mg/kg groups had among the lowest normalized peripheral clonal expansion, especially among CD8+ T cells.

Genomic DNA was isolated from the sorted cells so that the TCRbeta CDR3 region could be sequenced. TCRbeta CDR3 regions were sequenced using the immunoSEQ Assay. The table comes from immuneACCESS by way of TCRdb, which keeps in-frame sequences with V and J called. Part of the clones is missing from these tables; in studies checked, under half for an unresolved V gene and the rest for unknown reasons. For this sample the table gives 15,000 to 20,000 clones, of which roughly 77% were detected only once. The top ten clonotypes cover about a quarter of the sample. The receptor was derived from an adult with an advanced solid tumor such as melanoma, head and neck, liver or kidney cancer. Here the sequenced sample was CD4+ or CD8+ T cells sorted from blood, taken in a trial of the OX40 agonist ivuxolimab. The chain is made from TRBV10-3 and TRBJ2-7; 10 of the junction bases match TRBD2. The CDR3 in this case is CAISDPTSGAFSYEQYF. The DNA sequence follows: TGTGCCATCAGTGACCCTACTAGCGGGGCCTTCTCCTACGAGCAGTACTTC.